The 12 T cell receptor beta chains reported below all come from one sample, sequenced in a study of cytomegalovirus exposure and HLA in healthy donors (dated by TCRdb to between 2016 and 2019). The library was obtained by the immunoSEQ multiplex PCR assay. For the multiplex PCR, a mixture combining 60 forward primers for TCR Vbeta segments and 13 reverse primers for TCR Jbeta segments was used. In TCRdb, the immuneACCESS table is reduced to in-frame sequences with V and J assigned. These tables do not hold every clone; where another copy was compared, an unresolved V gene accounts for under half, and the others remain unexplained. This sample comprises 50,000 or so clones, more than 60% of them detected only once. The top ten clonotypes cover less than 3% of the sample. The source material was PBMCs. These receptors were collected from a woman in her thirties or forties in good health and CMV-seropositive.

The chain uses TRBV9 and TRBJ1-3, with 8 bases identical to TRBD1. V was clipped by 3 bases and J by 9 bases; unmatched bases: 5. From germline, CDR1 is SGDLS and CDR2 YYNGEE. The length of the CDR3 is 13 residues. The chain's CDR3 is CASSGGQVSTIYF. The CDR3 coding sequence is TGTGCCAGCAGCGGGGGACAGGTTAGCACCATATATTTT.

The chain joins TRBV19 to TRBJ1-4; no firm D call. CDR3 length equals 13 residues. Trimming removed 7 bases at V and 3 bases at J, with 9 bases between. The germline V gene encodes CDR1 LNHDA and CDR2 SQIVND (reference sequence). The CDR3 DNA is TGTGCCAGTAATGGGAGGGCTAATGAAAAACTGTTTTTT. Translation: CASNGRANEKLFF.

The rearrangement links TRBV13 to TRBJ2-5; D uncertain. The CDR3 covers 12 residues. CDR1 PRHDT and CDR2 FYEKMQ come from the germline V gene (reference sequence). V lost 5 bases and J lost 4, with 8 bases in between. In DNA form, the CDR3 reads TGTGCCAGCAGCACGACGGGAGAGACCCAGTACTTC. It is translated as CASSTTGETQYF.

This clone was found a few times. This chain joins TRBV29-1 and TRBJ1-1; 7 nucleotides align to TRBD1. Germline CDR1 and CDR2: SQVTM and ANQGSEA. V dropped 5 bases and J dropped 6; count of bases not matched to a gene: 9. CDR3 length equals 13 residues. CDR3 amino acids: CSVLTGDRAEAFF. The CDR3 DNA reads as TGCAGCGTTTTAACAGGGGATAGGGCTGAAGCTTTCTTT.

The rearrangement joins TRBV2 to TRBJ2-2; possibly TRBD1 for D (6 bases). Trimming left V 4 bases short and J 6 bases short, with 6 bases between. The CDR3 is 12 amino acids. Per the germline V gene, CDR1 is SNHLY and CDR2 is FYNNEI. CDR3 DNA: TGTGCCAGCAGTGGGGGGCCCGGGGAGCTGTTTTTT. This codes for CASSGGPGELFF. Based on the CDR3 plus reference TRBV2 and TRBJ2-2, the full variable domain is EPEVTQTPSHQVTQMGQEVILRCVPISNHLYFYWYRQILGQKVEFLVSFYNNEISEKSEIFDDQFSVERPDGSNFTLKIRSTKLEDSAMYFCASSGGPGELFFGEGSRLTVL.

V and J are TRBV10-2 and TRBJ2-1; the match to TRBD1 covers 8 bases. The V and J ends lost 6 bases and 8 bases, in that order; junction bases with no gene match: 9. Germline values: CDR1 WSHSY, CDR2 SAAADI. The CDR3 spans 14 residues. The CDR3 DNA sequence: TGCGCCAGCAGCAAAGGACAGGGAACCTATGAGCAGTTCTTC. As protein: CASSKGQGTYEQFF.

The genes are TRBV6-1 and TRBJ2-7; possibly TRBD1 for D (6 bases). The CDR3 spans 14 residues. Germline V CDR1 and CDR2: MNHNS, SASEGT. The V gene lost 1 base and the J gene lost 3 bases, with 10 bases spanning the gap. This CDR3 reads CASSEVGHNYEQYF. The CDR3 bases are TGTGCCAGCAGTGAAGTGGGACACAACTACGAGCAGTACTTC.

This clone was picked up a small number of times. CDR3: CASIPDSRGNEQFF. The CDR3 nucleotides are TGCGCCAGCATTCCCGACAGCCGGGGGAATGAGCAGTTCTTC. The rearrangement uses TRBV23-1 and TRBJ2-1, with D tentatively TRBD2 (6 bases). TRBV23-1 has ORF status, its function being uncertain. This CDR3 region has 14 residues. V lost 7 bases and J 7 bases, leaving 17 bases between the germline ends.

This clone was found once. This chain connects TRBV27 to TRBJ2-1; perhaps TRBD1 as D (6 bases). The CDR3 consists of 13 residues. CDR1 MNHEY and CDR2 SMNVEV come from the germline V gene (reference sequence). Trimming removed 5 bases from V and 5 bases from J, with 10 bases in between. CDR3: CASSGDTNNEQFF. CDR3 nucleotides: TGTGCCAGCAGTGGGGACACCAACAATGAGCAGTTCTTC.

V is TRBV7-7 and J is TRBJ2-3; 7 nucleotides align to TRBD2. CDR3 length equals 14 residues. Germline trimming cut 2 bases from V and 4 bases from J; bases unmatched to any gene: 3. Germline CDR1 and CDR2: SSHAT and FNYEAQ (reference sequence). CDR3 in amino acids: CASSLRGESDTQYF. The CDR3, as DNA: TGTGCCAGCAGCTTACGGGGGGAGTCAGATACGCAGTATTTT.

This clone has only a few counts. This chain joins TRBV10-3 and TRBJ1-2, with 10 bases identical to TRBD1. Germline CDR1 reads ENHRY; CDR2 reads SYGVKD. The CDR3 runs to 17 residues. V lost 0 bases and J lost 4; bases outside the gene matches: 8. DNA of the CDR3: TGTGCCATCAGTGAGTCCGCCGGGACAGGGGCTACCTATGGCTACACCTTC. As protein: CAISESAGTGATYGYTF.

The chain recombines TRBV11-2 with TRBJ2-5; 7 nucleotides align to TRBD2. CDR3 length: 15 amino acids. Trimming cost V 5 bases and J 2 bases; bases outside gene matches: 8. CDR1 SGHAT and CDR2 FQNNGV come from the germline V gene. The CDR3 loop is CASSRSGGSQETQYF. CDR3 nucleotides: TGTGCCAGCAGCAGGTCGGGGGGATCACAAGAGACCCAGTACTTC.